The 11 T cell receptor beta chains below all came from one sample that was sequenced in a study of identical twins. In TCRdb, the 5' RACE reads were re-called with MiXCR into one record per CDR3 protein. The repertoire consists of hundreds of thousands of distinct CDR3 sequences, with over 8.5% occurring once and the leading ten covering about 0.98%. These same data were also listed under a study on yellow fever vaccine responses in identical twins.

Sequenced: PBMCs. Receptor source: a woman between 18 and 30 years old in good health.

This clonotype was found a few times. This chain uses TRBV7-2 with TRBJ2-3; 7 bases fit TRBD2. This CDR3 is built from 16 residues. Germline V gene sequence: CDR1 SGHTA, CDR2 FQGNSA. V trimming: 5 bases; J trimming: 4 bases; junction bases outside the gene matches: 12. The CDR3 region is CASSPRTSYLSDTQYF. The CDR3 DNA reads TGTGCCAGCAGCCCTCGGACTAGTTATTTATCAGATACGCAGTATTTT.

Ten or more counts support this clonotype. The rearrangement joins TRBV12-3 or TRBV12-4 to TRBJ1-5; no definite D call. CDR3 length: 14 residues. Trimming removed 5 bases at V and 4 bases at J, with 12 bases between. The CDR3 sequence is CASSPSTANQPQHF. The CDR3 coding sequence is TGTGCCAGCAGTCCAAGTACAGCAAATCAGCCCCAGCATTTT.

This clonotype was observed at least ten times. This rearrangement joins TRBV14 to TRBJ1-1; a weak D match, TRBD1 (6 bases). V shed 3 bases and J shed 3 bases, with 17 bases lying between them. The CDR3 has 16 amino acids. Germline lookup yields CDR1 SGHDN and CDR2 FVKESK. In nucleotides, the CDR3 is TGTGCCAGCAGCCATGTTGTAATGGGGGCGGACACTGAAGCTTTCTTT. Protein sequence: CASSHVVMGADTEAFF.

The V gene is TRBV6-2 or TRBV6-3, the J gene TRBJ2-5; D is uncertain. Germline V gene data show CDR1 as MNHEY and CDR2 as SVGEGT. Trimming shortened V by 5 bases and J by 7 bases, and 17 bases separated the two germline ends. The CDR3 totals 14 residues. CDR3 bases: TGTGCCAGCAGTCAGTTCCGAAATCTGCCGACCCAGTACTTC. Protein product: CASSQFRNLPTQYF.

This clonotype was recorded many times. A read error may produce the germline difference seen at one junction end. The chain combines TRBV5-1 with TRBJ2-3, with 8 positions matching TRBD2. Germline V lookup: CDR1 SGHRS, CDR2 YFSETQ. The CDR3 runs to 15 residues. CDR3 DNA: TGTGCCAGCAGCTTAACGGGGGGGAGCACAGATACGCAGTATTTT. It codes for CASSLTGGSTDTQYF.

This clonotype has at least ten counts. The CDR3 DNA reads as TGCAGTGCCACCGCGGGGGGGCGCGCAGATACGCAGTATTTT. It translates to CSATAGGRADTQYF. The chain uses TRBV20-1 and TRBJ2-3; TRBD2 matches 9 bases. There are 14 residues in the CDR3. V was pared by 6 bases and J by 4 bases, with 8 bases of the junction left unmatched. The germline V gene encodes CDR1 DFQATT and CDR2 SNEGSKA (reference sequence).

This clonotype was found a few times. The chain joins TRBV5-6 to TRBJ2-7; D is unresolved. Trimming shortened V by 3 bases and J by 6 bases, and 19 bases separated the two germline ends. The germline V gene encodes CDR1 SGHDT and CDR2 YYEEEE. This CDR3 contains 15 residues. CDR3 DNA sequence: TGTGCCAGCAGCTCCATGGAGAGGACGAAGGGCGAGCAGTACTTC. The encoded protein is CASSSMERTKGEQYF.

This clonotype has only a few counts. The rearrangement joins TRBV12-3 or TRBV12-4 to TRBJ2-2; unclear D gene. V was cut by 11 bases and J by 3 bases, with 10 bases left in between. CDR3 length: 12 residues. The CDR3 loop reads CAGMGYTGELFF. CDR3 in DNA: TGTGCCGGGATGGGGTACACCGGGGAGCTGTTTTTT.

This clonotype was recorded a few times. J is TRBJ2-3 and V is TRBV5-1; D is tentatively TRBD1 or TRBD2 (6 bases each). Looked up from germline, CDR1 is SGHRS and CDR2 is YFSETQ. The V end lost 3 bases, the J end lost 4 bases, and 21 bases lay between the germline ends. The CDR3 consists of 17 residues. In DNA form, the CDR3 reads TGCGCCAGCAGCTCGGGACTCCGGGGGCCCAAGGCAGATACGCAGTATTTT. Translated: CASSSGLRGPKADTQYF.

Only a few counts were recorded for this clonotype. In nucleotides, the CDR3 is TGTGCCAGCAGCTTAGCTAAGGCCCTAACCTACGAGCAGTACTTC. It translates to CASSLAKALTYEQYF. The rearrangement links TRBV7-8 to TRBJ2-7, with D uncertain. The CDR3 runs 15 residues. CDR1 SGHVS and CDR2 FQNEAQ come from the germline V gene. V was pared by 0 bases and J by 2 bases, with 11 bases between. The variable domain in full, with the rest retrieved from reference TRBV7-8 and TRBJ2-7, is GAGVSQSPRYKVAKRGQDVALRCDPISGHVSLFWYQQALGQGPEFLTYFQNEAQLDKSGLPSDRFFAERPEGSVSTLKIQRTQQEDSAVYLCASSLAKALTYEQYFGPGTRLTVT.

There are a few counts of this clonotype. V is TRBV10-3 and J is TRBJ2-5; the match to TRBD2 covers 10 bases. The CDR3 length is 16 residues. Germline V gives CDR1 ENHRY, CDR2 SYGVKD. V gave up 3 bases and J gave up 5 bases; unmatched junction bases: 9. The CDR3 DNA sequence: TGTGCCATCAGTGATGTAGCGGGGGGCGGTGAGGAGACCCAGTACTTC. Protein: CAISDVAGGGEETQYF.